A selection of T cell receptor beta chains follows, all from one sample in a study of T cell responses to AZD1222 COVID-19 vaccine. The method was immunoSEQ multiplex PCR; TCRdb's version includes in-frame clones alone and lacks a portion of them. The sample yields 85,000 to 90,000 clones, approximately 85% seen once. The sequences come from peripheral blood, collected on day 0 of AZD1222 vaccination. Receptors originate from an adult in good health. Each CDR3 is given with its conserved first and last residue.

j_gene,v_gene,len,CDR3aa
TRBJ1-1,TRBV4-1,15,CASSQDMATNTEAFF
TRBJ2-7,TRBV6-1,17,CASSERLGGQGSYEQYF
TRBJ2-1,TRBV9,14,CASSVQGQDNEQFF
TRBJ1-3,TRBV7-4,13,CASSPGRRNTIYF
TRBJ1-5,TRBV15,15,CATSRDQGAGQPQHF
TRBJ1-4,TRBV28,15,CASSPSSGVVEKLFF
TRBJ2-2,TRBV11-3,13,CASSLDRDGELFF
TRBJ2-2,TRBV6-5,13,CASTSTGPGELFF
TRBJ1-5,TRBV19,14,CASSNRGGNQPQHF
TRBJ2-3,TRBV24-1,14,CATSDLRERDTQYF
TRBJ2-7,TRBV12-3/TRBV12-4,13,CASKTSGTYEQYF
TRBJ2-2,TRBV2,13,CASSEANTGELFF
TRBJ2-3,TRBV2,14,CAITTRGDGDTQYF
TRBJ2-7,TRBV7-6,15,CASSPSVGGSYEQYF
TRBJ2-7,TRBV5-6,14,CASSLGVRSYEQYF
TRBJ1-5,TRBV18,14,CASSPGQRNQPQHF
TRBJ2-7,TRBV11-2,15,CASSLDVGGGGEQYF
TRBJ2-2,TRBV19,15,CASSIRTRNTGELFF
TRBJ1-5,TRBV27,16,CASSLNWGDSNQPQHF
TRBJ2-3,TRBV11-2,12,CASSLSGDTQYF